This is a list of T cell receptor beta chains from one sample in a study of beta chain features in type 1 diabetes. Assay used: immunoSEQ multiplex PCR; TCRdb lists only in-frame clones, some missing. In the table there are fewer than 900,000 clones, roughly 15% of which are singletons. Sequencing was carried out using naive CD4+ T cells from blood. Receptor source: a woman aged 18 to 35 in good health. Each CDR3 is given with its conserved first and last residue. Fields, in order: D gene, V gene, J gene, clone size, CDR3 DNA, CDR3 protein. The D gene is left open where the match is weak. For some rows the clone size is stated as once, few or many, or as a class when expanded; others skip it.

D gene: TRBD1; V gene: TRBV5-1; J gene: TRBJ2-7; clone size: -; CDR3 DNA: TGCGCCAGCAGTTACGACAGGGGGTGGACCTACGAGCAGTACTTC; CDR3 protein: CASSYDRGWTYEQYF
D gene: TRBD2; V gene: TRBV6-6; J gene: TRBJ2-7; clone size: few; CDR3 DNA: TGTGCCAGCAGCCACTGGACTAGCGGGTCTTACGAGCAGTACTTC; CDR3 protein: CASSHWTSGSYEQYF
D gene: -; V gene: TRBV7-2; J gene: TRBJ2-5; clone size: few; CDR3 DNA: TGTGCCAGCAGCCCTGCCTCTCTACCGACCCAGTACTTC; CDR3 protein: CASSPASLPTQYF
D gene: -; V gene: TRBV5-1; J gene: TRBJ1-2; clone size: few; CDR3 DNA: TGCGCCAGCAGCTTGTCTCCAGGGACCTATGGCTACACCTTC; CDR3 protein: CASSLSPGTYGYTF
D gene: -; V gene: TRBV19; J gene: TRBJ1-5; clone size: few; CDR3 DNA: TGTGCCAGTAGTATGCCCTTACAACCCCCAGAGCATTTT; CDR3 protein: CASSMPLQPPEHF
D gene: -; V gene: TRBV18; J gene: TRBJ2-3; clone size: -; CDR3 DNA: TGTGCCAGCTCCAAGATGGCAGATACGCAGTATTTT; CDR3 protein: CASSKMADTQYF
D gene: TRBD2; V gene: TRBV6-6; J gene: TRBJ2-7; clone size: -; CDR3 DNA: TGTGCCAGCAGGGGTCCTCGGGGCGGGAGGTACGAGCAGTACTTC; CDR3 protein: CASRGPRGGRYEQYF
D gene: -; V gene: TRBV2; J gene: TRBJ2-3; clone size: -; CDR3 DNA: TGTGCCAGCAGTGATCCCGACTCCATAAAAATCACAGATACGCAGTATTTT; CDR3 protein: CASSDPDSIKITDTQYF
D gene: -; V gene: TRBV7-9; J gene: TRBJ1-2; clone size: -; CDR3 DNA: TGTGCCAGCAGCTTAGTCCCGACCGATAACTATGGCTACACCTTC; CDR3 protein: CASSLVPTDNYGYTF
D gene: -; V gene: TRBV7-9; J gene: TRBJ2-5; clone size: -; CDR3 DNA: TGTGCCAGCAGCTTATCCCAGTGGGGTACAACCGAGACCCAGTACTTC; CDR3 protein: CASSLSQWGTTETQYF
D gene: -; V gene: TRBV6-5; J gene: TRBJ1-2; clone size: -; CDR3 DNA: TGTGCCAGCGGAGGAGGGGGAGTATTCTATGGCTACACCTTC; CDR3 protein: CASGGGGVFYGYTF
D gene: -; V gene: TRBV10-3; J gene: TRBJ2-3; clone size: -; CDR3 DNA: TGTGCCATCAGTGACCCAGGTCAGGGGCAGTATTTT; CDR3 protein: CAISDPGQGQYF
D gene: TRBD2; V gene: TRBV11-2; J gene: TRBJ2-5; clone size: few; CDR3 DNA: TGTGCCAGCAGCTTAAGACTAGCGGGACAAGAGACCCAGTACTTC; CDR3 protein: CASSLRLAGQETQYF
D gene: -; V gene: TRBV12-2; J gene: TRBJ2-7; clone size: -; CDR3 DNA: TGTGCAAGTCGCTTAGCGGCCGGGACGGACCGCGGAGAGTACGAGCAGTACTTC; CDR3 protein: CASRLAAGTDRGEYEQYF
D gene: TRBD2; V gene: TRBV2; J gene: TRBJ2-7; clone size: few; CDR3 DNA: TGTGCCAGCAGTCAGGGACTAGTCCTCGGGCAGTACTTC; CDR3 protein: CASSQGLVLGQYF
D gene: -; V gene: TRBV20-1; J gene: TRBJ2-7; clone size: -; CDR3 DNA: TGCAGTGCTAGGAGGTACGAGCAGTACTTC; CDR3 protein: CSARRYEQYF
D gene: -; V gene: TRBV7-9; J gene: TRBJ1-2; clone size: -; CDR3 DNA: TGTGCCAGCAGCTCCACAGGGTACTATGGCTACACCTTC; CDR3 protein: CASSSTGYYGYTF
D gene: TRBD1; V gene: TRBV10-1; J gene: TRBJ1-5; clone size: -; CDR3 DNA: TGCGCCAGCATACAGGACAGGGCGAATCAGCCCCAGCATTTT; CDR3 protein: CASIQDRANQPQHF
D gene: TRBD2; V gene: TRBV2; J gene: TRBJ2-1; clone size: -; CDR3 DNA: TGTGCCTCCCTGGGACTAGCCCACAATGAGCAGTTCTTC; CDR3 protein: CASLGLAHNEQFF
D gene: -; V gene: TRBV2; J gene: TRBJ1-1; clone size: few; CDR3 DNA: TGTGCCAGCAGTTTTCGAGCGACTGAAGCTTTCTTT; CDR3 protein: CASSFRATEAFF
D gene: -; V gene: TRBV21-1; J gene: TRBJ2-1; clone size: few; CDR3 DNA: TGTGCCAGCAGCATCCACCGGGACAGAATAGAGCAGTTCTTC; CDR3 protein: CASSIHRDRIEQFF
D gene: -; V gene: TRBV7-2; J gene: TRBJ2-1; clone size: few; CDR3 DNA: TGTGCCAGCAGCTCGACCGGGTTTTACAATGAGCAGTTCTTC; CDR3 protein: CASSSTGFYNEQFF
D gene: -; V gene: TRBV7-2; J gene: TRBJ2-7; clone size: few; CDR3 DNA: TGTGCCAGCAGCTTAGTGTCTGAGCAGTACTTC; CDR3 protein: CASSLVSEQYF
D gene: TRBD2; V gene: TRBV5-1; J gene: TRBJ2-7; clone size: -; CDR3 DNA: TGCGCCAGCAGCTTGGTCGGGGCTAGCGGGAGGGCCCCCAGCGAGCAGTACTTC; CDR3 protein: CASSLVGASGRAPSEQYF
D gene: -; V gene: TRBV4-3; J gene: TRBJ2-1; clone size: few; CDR3 DNA: TGCGCCAGCAGCCGAACACTGCTAACCTCCTACAATGAGCAGTTCTTC; CDR3 protein: CASSRTLLTSYNEQFF
D gene: TRBD2; V gene: TRBV6-6; J gene: TRBJ2-1; clone size: once; CDR3 DNA: TGTGCCAGCAAGGCGGGAGGGGGGTACAATGAGCAGTTCTTC; CDR3 protein: CASKAGGGYNEQFF
D gene: TRBD2; V gene: TRBV25-1; J gene: TRBJ2-5; clone size: -; CDR3 DNA: TGTGCCAGCAGTGAGGGGTCTTGGGGAGGGGTGCAAGAGACCCAGTACTTC; CDR3 protein: CASSEGSWGGVQETQYF
D gene: TRBD2; V gene: TRBV15; J gene: TRBJ2-6; clone size: few; CDR3 DNA: TGTGCCACCAGCAGAGATCCCCCTAGCGGGAGGGCCTATCCTTCTGGGGCCAACGTCCTGACTTTC; CDR3 protein: CATSRDPPSGRAYPSGANVLTF
D gene: -; V gene: TRBV5-1; J gene: TRBJ1-1; clone size: few; CDR3 DNA: TGCGCCAGCAGCTTTACTAGCAGGGGCACTGAAGCTTTCTTT; CDR3 protein: CASSFTSRGTEAFF
D gene: TRBD2; V gene: TRBV7-2; J gene: TRBJ2-1; clone size: few; CDR3 DNA: TGTGCCAGCAGGTCTACTAGCGGACAAGGGAATGAGCAGTTCTTC; CDR3 protein: CASRSTSGQGNEQFF
D gene: -; V gene: TRBV5-1; J gene: TRBJ2-7; clone size: -; CDR3 DNA: TGCGCCAGCAGCTCTGAGCGGTTATCCTCCGAGCAGTACTTC; CDR3 protein: CASSSERLSSEQYF
D gene: TRBD2; V gene: TRBV7-2; J gene: TRBJ2-3; clone size: -; CDR3 DNA: TGTGCCAGCAGCCCCGGGGGGTTAGATACGCAGTATTTT; CDR3 protein: CASSPGGLDTQYF
D gene: -; V gene: TRBV29-1; J gene: TRBJ2-5; clone size: -; CDR3 DNA: TGCAGCGGGGCGGGGCCCAAAGAGACCCAGTACTTC; CDR3 protein: CSGAGPKETQYF
D gene: -; V gene: TRBV29-1; J gene: TRBJ1-6; clone size: -; CDR3 DNA: TGCAGCGTTGAAGATGGGAGGAGGAATAATTCACCCCTCCACTTT; CDR3 protein: CSVEDGRRNNSPLHF
D gene: TRBD2; V gene: TRBV5-4; J gene: TRBJ2-7; clone size: -; CDR3 DNA: TGTGCCAGCAGCCCGGGCCAAGGACTAGCGGGATACGAGCAGTACTTC; CDR3 protein: CASSPGQGLAGYEQYF
D gene: -; V gene: TRBV2; J gene: TRBJ2-7; clone size: few; CDR3 DNA: TGTGCCAGCAGTGAAAACAGAGCCTACGAGCAGTACTTC; CDR3 protein: CASSENRAYEQYF
D gene: -; V gene: TRBV27; J gene: TRBJ2-3; clone size: once; CDR3 DNA: TGTGCCAGCAGTCCACAACTAGGGAATACGCAGTATTTT; CDR3 protein: CASSPQLGNTQYF
D gene: -; V gene: TRBV29-1; J gene: TRBJ2-6; clone size: -; CDR3 DNA: TGCAGCGTTGGCACCGATGGGGCCAACGTCCTGACTTTC; CDR3 protein: CSVGTDGANVLTF
D gene: -; V gene: TRBV2; J gene: TRBJ2-7; clone size: few; CDR3 DNA: TGTGCCAGCAGTGCGGCAGGGTGGTCCTACGAGCAGTACTTC; CDR3 protein: CASSAAGWSYEQYF
D gene: -; V gene: TRBV2; J gene: TRBJ2-2; clone size: few; CDR3 DNA: TGTGCCAGCAGTGAGGTAGCCGGCGGGGAGCTGTTTTTT; CDR3 protein: CASSEVAGGELFF
D gene: -; V gene: TRBV5-1; J gene: TRBJ1-1; clone size: -; CDR3 DNA: TGCGCCAGCACCTGGGACACTGGACTCCAAGCTTTCTTT; CDR3 protein: CASTWDTGLQAFF
D gene: TRBD1; V gene: TRBV7-6; J gene: TRBJ1-4; clone size: few; CDR3 DNA: TGTGCCAGCAGCTCCCGACAGGGAGAAAAACTGTTTTTT; CDR3 protein: CASSSRQGEKLFF
D gene: -; V gene: TRBV7-9; J gene: TRBJ1-1; clone size: many; CDR3 DNA: TGTGCCAGCAGCCTTAGCTGGGGGAACGCAGCTTTCTTT; CDR3 protein: CASSLSWGNAAFF
D gene: TRBD1; V gene: TRBV6-5; J gene: TRBJ2-5; clone size: -; CDR3 DNA: TGTGCCAGCAGTCAAGGACAGGGATCCGAGACCCAGTACTTC; CDR3 protein: CASSQGQGSETQYF
D gene: -; V gene: TRBV6-6; J gene: TRBJ1-1; clone size: few; CDR3 DNA: TGTGCCAGCAGCCAGGGGAGCGTCACTGAAGCTTTCTTT; CDR3 protein: CASSQGSVTEAFF
D gene: -; V gene: TRBV21-1; J gene: TRBJ1-5; clone size: few; CDR3 DNA: TGTGCCAGCAGCAAAGCAGACCGGGACAGGGGCAATCAGCCCCAGCATTTT; CDR3 protein: CASSKADRDRGNQPQHF
D gene: TRBD2; V gene: TRBV4-1; J gene: TRBJ2-7; clone size: once; CDR3 DNA: TGCGCCAGCAGCCCCCGCGACATAGCGGGAGGGCCTATTTACGAGCAGTACTTC; CDR3 protein: CASSPRDIAGGPIYEQYF
D gene: TRBD2; V gene: TRBV28; J gene: TRBJ2-2; clone size: -; CDR3 DNA: TGTGCCAGCATAGCGGGACAGAACACCGGGGAGCTGTTTTTT; CDR3 protein: CASIAGQNTGELFF
D gene: -; V gene: TRBV7-2; J gene: TRBJ1-4; clone size: -; CDR3 DNA: TGTGCCAGCAGCTTATTTGGAGGACTGATGAATGAAAAACTGTTTTTT; CDR3 protein: CASSLFGGLMNEKLFF
D gene: -; V gene: TRBV4-2; J gene: TRBJ1-5; clone size: -; CDR3 DNA: TGTGCCAGCAGCCAAGATTTCGCAGGGAGCAATCAGCCCCAGCATTTT; CDR3 protein: CASSQDFAGSNQPQHF
D gene: -; V gene: TRBV6-5; J gene: TRBJ2-4; clone size: -; CDR3 DNA: TGTGCCAGCAGTTGGGGAACAAGCATTCAGTACTTC; CDR3 protein: CASSWGTSIQYF
D gene: TRBD2; V gene: TRBV5-4; J gene: TRBJ2-1; clone size: -; CDR3 DNA: TGCGCCAGCAGCCAAGTAGCGGGGGGTTACAATGAGCAGTTCTTC; CDR3 protein: CASSQVAGGYNEQFF
D gene: -; V gene: TRBV7-8; J gene: TRBJ2-7; clone size: -; CDR3 DNA: TGTGCCAGCAGCTCACGGACAGTCAGCGGGATCTACGAGCAGTACTTC; CDR3 protein: CASSSRTVSGIYEQYF